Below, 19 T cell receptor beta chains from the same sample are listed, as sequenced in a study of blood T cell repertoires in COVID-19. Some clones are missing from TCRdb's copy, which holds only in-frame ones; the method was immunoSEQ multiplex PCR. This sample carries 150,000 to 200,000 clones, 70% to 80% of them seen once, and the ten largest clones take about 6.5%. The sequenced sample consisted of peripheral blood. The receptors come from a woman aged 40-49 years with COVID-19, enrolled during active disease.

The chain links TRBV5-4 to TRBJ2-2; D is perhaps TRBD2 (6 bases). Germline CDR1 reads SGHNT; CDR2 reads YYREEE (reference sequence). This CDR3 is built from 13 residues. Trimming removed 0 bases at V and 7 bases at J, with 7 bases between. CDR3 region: CASSLAGGGELFF. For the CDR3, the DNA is TGTGCCAGCAGCTTGGCCGGGGGCGGGGAGCTGTTTTTT.

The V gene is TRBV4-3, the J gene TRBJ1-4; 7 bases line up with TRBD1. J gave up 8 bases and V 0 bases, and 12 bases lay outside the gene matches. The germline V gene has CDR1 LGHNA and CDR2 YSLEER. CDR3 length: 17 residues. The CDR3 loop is CASSQDPLQGLEEKLFF. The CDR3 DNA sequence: TGCGCCAGCAGCCAAGATCCCTTACAGGGGCTTGAGGAAAAACTGTTTTTT.

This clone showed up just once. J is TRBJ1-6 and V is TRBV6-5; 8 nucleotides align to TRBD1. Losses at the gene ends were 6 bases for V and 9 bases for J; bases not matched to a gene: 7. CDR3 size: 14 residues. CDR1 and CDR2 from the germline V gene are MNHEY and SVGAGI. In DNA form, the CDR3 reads TGTGCCAGCAGGGAGCAGGGGGCGGTTTCACCCCTCCACTTT. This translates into CASREQGAVSPLHF.

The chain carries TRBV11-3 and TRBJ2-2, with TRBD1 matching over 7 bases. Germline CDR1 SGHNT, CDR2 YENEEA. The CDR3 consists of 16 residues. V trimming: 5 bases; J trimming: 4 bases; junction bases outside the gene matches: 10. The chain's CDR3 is CASSRRQGRGTGELFF. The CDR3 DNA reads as TGTGCCAGCAGCCGTAGACAGGGTAGAGGCACCGGGGAGCTGTTTTTT. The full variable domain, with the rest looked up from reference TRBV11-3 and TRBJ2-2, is EAGVVQSPRYKIIEKKQPVAFWCNPISGHNTLYWYLQNLGQGPELLIRYENEEAVDDSQLPKDRFSAERLKGVDSTLKIQPAELGDSAVYLCASSRRQGRGTGELFFGEGSRLTVL.

The CDR3 is CASSLNVGTDTQYF. The CDR3 coding sequence is TGTGCCAGCAGCTTAAACGTAGGCACAGATACGCAGTATTTT. The chain joins TRBV7-3 to TRBJ2-3; D uncertain. This CDR3 contains 14 residues. V was cut by 1 base and J by 1 base, with 6 bases left in between. Per germline, CDR1 SGHTA and CDR2 FQGTGA.

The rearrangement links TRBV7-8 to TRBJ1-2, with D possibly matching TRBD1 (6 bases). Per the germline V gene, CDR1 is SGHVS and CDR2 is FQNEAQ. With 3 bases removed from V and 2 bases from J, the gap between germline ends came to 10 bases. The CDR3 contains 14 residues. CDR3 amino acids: CASSFSGTNYGYTF. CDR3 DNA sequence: TGTGCCAGCAGCTTTTCGGGGACAAACTATGGCTACACCTTC.

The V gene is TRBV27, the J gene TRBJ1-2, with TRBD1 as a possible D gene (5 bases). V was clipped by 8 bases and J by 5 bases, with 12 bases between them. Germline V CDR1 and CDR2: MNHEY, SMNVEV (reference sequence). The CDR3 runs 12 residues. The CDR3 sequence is CASGRQFYGYTF. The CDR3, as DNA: TGTGCCAGCGGAAGACAGTTTTATGGCTACACCTTC.

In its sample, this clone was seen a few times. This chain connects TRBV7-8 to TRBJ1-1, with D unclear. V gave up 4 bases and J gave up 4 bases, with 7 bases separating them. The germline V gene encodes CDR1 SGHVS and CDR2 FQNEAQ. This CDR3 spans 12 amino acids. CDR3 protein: CASSSYITEAFF. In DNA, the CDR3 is TGTGCCAGCAGCTCGTATATCACTGAAGCTTTCTTT.

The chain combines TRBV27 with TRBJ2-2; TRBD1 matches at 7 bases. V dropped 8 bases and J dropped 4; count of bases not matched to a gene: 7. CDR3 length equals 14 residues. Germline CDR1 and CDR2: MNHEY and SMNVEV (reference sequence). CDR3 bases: TGTGCCAGCGGGGGACAGATCGTCACCGGGGAGCTGTTTTTT. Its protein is CASGGQIVTGELFF.

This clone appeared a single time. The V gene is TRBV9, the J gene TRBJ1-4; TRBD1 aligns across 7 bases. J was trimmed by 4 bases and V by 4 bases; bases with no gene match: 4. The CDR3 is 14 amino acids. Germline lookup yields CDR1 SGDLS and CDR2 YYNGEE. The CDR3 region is CASSPGDSNEKLFF. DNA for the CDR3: TGTGCCAGCAGCCCCGGGGACAGTAATGAAAAACTGTTTTTT.

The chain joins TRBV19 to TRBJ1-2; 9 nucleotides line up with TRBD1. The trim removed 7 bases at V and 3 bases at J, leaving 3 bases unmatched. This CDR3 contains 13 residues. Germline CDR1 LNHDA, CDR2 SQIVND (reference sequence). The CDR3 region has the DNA TGTGCCAGTACCCGGACAGGGGACTATGGCTACACCTTC. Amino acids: CASTRTGDYGYTF.

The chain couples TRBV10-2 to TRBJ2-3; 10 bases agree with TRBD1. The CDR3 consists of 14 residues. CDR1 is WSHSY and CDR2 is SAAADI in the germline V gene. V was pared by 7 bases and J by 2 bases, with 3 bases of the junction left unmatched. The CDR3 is CASKDRGLTDTQYF. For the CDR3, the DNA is TGCGCCAGCAAAGACAGGGGGCTCACAGATACGCAGTATTTT.

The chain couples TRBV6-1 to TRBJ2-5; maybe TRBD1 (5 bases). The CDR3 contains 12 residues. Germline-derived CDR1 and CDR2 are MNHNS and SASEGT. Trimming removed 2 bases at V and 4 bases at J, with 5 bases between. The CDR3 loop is CASSERGETQYF. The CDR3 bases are TGTGCCAGCAGTGAAAGGGGAGAGACCCAGTACTTC.

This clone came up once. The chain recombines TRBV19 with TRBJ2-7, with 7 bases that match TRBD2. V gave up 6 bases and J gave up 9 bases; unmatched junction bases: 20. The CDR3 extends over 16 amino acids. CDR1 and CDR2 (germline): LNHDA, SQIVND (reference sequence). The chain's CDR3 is CASRDSGDSGFIGQYF. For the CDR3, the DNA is TGTGCCAGTAGAGACTCGGGAGATAGCGGGTTCATCGGGCAGTACTTC.

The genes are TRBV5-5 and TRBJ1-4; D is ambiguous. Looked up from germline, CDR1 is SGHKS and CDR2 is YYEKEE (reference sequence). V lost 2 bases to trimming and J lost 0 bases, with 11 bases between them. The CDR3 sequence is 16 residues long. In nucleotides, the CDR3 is TGTGCCAGCAGCTTTCCGAGCTCTGCAACTAATGAAAAACTGTTTTTT. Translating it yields CASSFPSSATNEKLFF.

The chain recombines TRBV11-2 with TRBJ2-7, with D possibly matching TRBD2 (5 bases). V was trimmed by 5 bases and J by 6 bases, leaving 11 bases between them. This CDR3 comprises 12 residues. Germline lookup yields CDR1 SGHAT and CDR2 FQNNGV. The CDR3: CASSLTSVEQYF. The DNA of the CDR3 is TGTGCCAGCAGCCTAACTAGTGTCGAGCAGTACTTC.

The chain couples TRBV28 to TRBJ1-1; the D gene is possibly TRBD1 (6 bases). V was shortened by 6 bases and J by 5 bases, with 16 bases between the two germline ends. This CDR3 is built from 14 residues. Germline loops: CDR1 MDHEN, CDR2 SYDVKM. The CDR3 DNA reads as TGTGCCAGCAGGTCGGGACAAGAAGTTACTGAAGCTTTCTTT. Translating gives CASRSGQEVTEAFF.

The CDR3, as DNA: TGTGCCAGCACGGGGAGACAGGGGGTCCCCGGGGAGCTGTTTTTT. Protein sequence: CASTGRQGVPGELFF. J is TRBJ2-2 and V is TRBV9, with TRBD1 matching 9 bases. The germline V gene has CDR1 SGDLS and CDR2 YYNGEE. The CDR3 is 15 residues long. J was trimmed by 6 bases and V by 6 bases; bases with no gene match: 9.

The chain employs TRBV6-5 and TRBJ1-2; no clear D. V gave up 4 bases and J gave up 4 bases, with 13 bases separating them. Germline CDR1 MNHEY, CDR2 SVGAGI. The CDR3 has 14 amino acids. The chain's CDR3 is CASSLASLPYGYTF. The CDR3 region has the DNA TGTGCCAGCAGTTTGGCTTCTTTGCCCTATGGCTACACCTTC.